This T cell receptor beta chain emerged from a study of molecular identifiers for immune sequencing clone quantification. Study details: Within a replicate experiment, RNA obtained from either approximately 20,000 or 100,000 naive CD8 cells was divided into five aliquots, and four of those aliquots were then sequenced.

Study-wide points: Over 97% of effector molecules, but under 1% in naive cells, were held by clones with more than 20 RNA copies. Highly expanded clone sizes could be underestimated through barcode sharing by identical TCR molecules.

The CDR3 consists of 12 residues. V lost 5 bases and J 8 bases, leaving 12 bases between the germline ends. Germline lookup yields CDR1 MGHDK and CDR2 SYGVNS. Naive CD8 library inputs spanned roughly 17,000 to 1,000,000 sorted cells and 10%, 30% or 50% RNA. The table lists this clonotype with many counts. The antigen is undetermined. TCRdb re-derived calls from the PCR reads in MiXCR, one entry per CDR3 protein. The table includes approximately 320,000 distinct CDR3 sequences, under 25% detected once. The origin of this receptor is a human donor in good health. Some libraries in this study had Jurkat cell RNA spiked in. Sequenced: naive CD8+ T cells from blood, with Jurkat cell RNA spiked in. Described subset: FACS-sorted CD8+CD4-CCR7+CD45RA+ naive T cells. The chain has TRBV25-1 and TRBJ1-2, with D tentatively TRBD1 (5 bases). This CDR3 reads CASSLGAEGYTF. The DNA of the CDR3 is TGTGCCAGCAGTCTCGGGGCCGAAGGCTACACCTTC.